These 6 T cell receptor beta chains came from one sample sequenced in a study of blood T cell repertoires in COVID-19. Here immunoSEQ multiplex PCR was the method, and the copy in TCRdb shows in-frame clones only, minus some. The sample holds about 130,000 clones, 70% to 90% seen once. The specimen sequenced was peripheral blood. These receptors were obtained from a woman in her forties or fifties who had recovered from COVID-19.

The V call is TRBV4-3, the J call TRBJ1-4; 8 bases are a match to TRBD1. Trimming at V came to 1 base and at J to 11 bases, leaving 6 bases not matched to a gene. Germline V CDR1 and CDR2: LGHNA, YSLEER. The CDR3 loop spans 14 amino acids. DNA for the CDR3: TGCGCCAGCAGCCAAGGACAGGGGATGGGGAAACTGTTTTTT. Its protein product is CASSQGQGMGKLFF.

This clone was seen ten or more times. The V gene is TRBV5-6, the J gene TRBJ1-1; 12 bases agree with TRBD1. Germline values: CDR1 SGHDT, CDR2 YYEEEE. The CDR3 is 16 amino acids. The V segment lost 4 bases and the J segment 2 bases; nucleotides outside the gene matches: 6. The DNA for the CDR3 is TGTGCCAGCAGCCAGTTTGGGACAGGGGGCAACACTGAAGCTTTCTTT. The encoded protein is CASSQFGTGGNTEAFF.

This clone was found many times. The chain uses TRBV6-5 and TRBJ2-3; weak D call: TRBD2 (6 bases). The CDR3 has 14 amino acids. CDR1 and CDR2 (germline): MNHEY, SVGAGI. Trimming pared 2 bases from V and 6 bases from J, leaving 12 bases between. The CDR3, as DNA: TGTGCCAGCAGTTACAACGGGGCGGGGGATACGCAGTATTTT. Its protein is CASSYNGAGDTQYF.

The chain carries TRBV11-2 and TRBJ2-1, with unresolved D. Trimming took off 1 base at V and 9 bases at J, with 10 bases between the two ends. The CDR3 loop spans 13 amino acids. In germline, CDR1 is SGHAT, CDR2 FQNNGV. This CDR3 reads CASSLVVVPEQFF. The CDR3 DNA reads TGTGCCAGCAGCTTAGTAGTCGTTCCTGAGCAGTTCTTC.

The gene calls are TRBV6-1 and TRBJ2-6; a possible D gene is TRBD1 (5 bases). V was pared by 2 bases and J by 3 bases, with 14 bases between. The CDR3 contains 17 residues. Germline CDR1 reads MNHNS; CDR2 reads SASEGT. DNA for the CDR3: TGTGCCAGCAGTGAATACCCACAGGTATTTGGGGCCAACGTCCTGACTTTC. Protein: CASSEYPQVFGANVLTF.

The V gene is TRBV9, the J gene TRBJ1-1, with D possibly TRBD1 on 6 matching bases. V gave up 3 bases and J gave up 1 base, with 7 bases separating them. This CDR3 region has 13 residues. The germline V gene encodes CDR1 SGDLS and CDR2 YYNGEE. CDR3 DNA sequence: TGTGCCAGCAGCGCACAGGGGAACACTGAAGCTTTCTTT. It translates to CASSAQGNTEAFF. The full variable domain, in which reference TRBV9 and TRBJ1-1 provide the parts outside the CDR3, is DSGVTQTPKHLITATGQRVTLRCSPRSGDLSVYWYQQSLDQGLQFLIQYYNGEERAKGNILERFSAQQFPDLHSELNLSSLELGDSALYFCASSAQGNTEAFFGQGTRLTVV.